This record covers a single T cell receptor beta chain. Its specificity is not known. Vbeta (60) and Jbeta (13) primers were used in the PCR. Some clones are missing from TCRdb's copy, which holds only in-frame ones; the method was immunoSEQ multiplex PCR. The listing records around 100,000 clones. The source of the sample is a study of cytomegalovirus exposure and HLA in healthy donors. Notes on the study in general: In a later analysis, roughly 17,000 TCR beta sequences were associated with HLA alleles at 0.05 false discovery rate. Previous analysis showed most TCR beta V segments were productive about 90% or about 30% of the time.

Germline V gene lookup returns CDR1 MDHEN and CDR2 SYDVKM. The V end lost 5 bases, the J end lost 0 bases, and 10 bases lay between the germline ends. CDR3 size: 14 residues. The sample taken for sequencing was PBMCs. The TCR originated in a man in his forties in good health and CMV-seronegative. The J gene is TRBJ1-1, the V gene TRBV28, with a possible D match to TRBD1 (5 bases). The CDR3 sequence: CASSPGDMNTEAFF. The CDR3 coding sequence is TGTGCCAGCAGTCCGGGGGATATGAACACTGAAGCTTTCTTT. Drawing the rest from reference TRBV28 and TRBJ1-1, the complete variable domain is DVKVTQSSRYLVKRTGEKVFLECVQDMDHENMFWYRQDPGLGLRLIYFSYDVKMKEKGDIPEGYSVSREKKERFSLILESASTNQTSMYLCASSPGDMNTEAFFGQGTRLTVV.